The entry below gives a single TCR beta chain sequence along with its context. Its target is not known. These data come from a study of shared clonotypes between healthy human individuals. Study details: Donors had three CD4 naive, three CD4 memory, two CD8 naive and one CD8 memory plate apiece. Study-wide points: Even with large depth, rarefaction showed that sorted-subset sequencing was incomplete.

V was pared by 10 bases and J by 3 bases, with 20 bases of the junction left unmatched. Germline CDR1 reads MNHEY; CDR2 reads SMNVEV (reference sequence). The CDR3 is 17 amino acids. Assay execution took place at the deep level. For sorted subsets, about 200 ng DNA per replicate equaled about 31,000 T cell genomes. The protocol was immunoSEQ multiplex PCR, while the TCRdb copy is restricted to in-frame clones and leaves out a portion. The sample consists of hundreds of thousands of clones, 73% of them appearing once. The sequence was collected from a man between 25 and 39 years old in good health. The V gene is TRBV27, the J gene TRBJ2-7; the match to TRBD1 covers 8 bases. Material: memory CD4+ T cells sorted from blood. Subset given: CD45RA-negative fraction. The CDR3 DNA follows: TGTGCCATCGACGGAATGGCGGAGGACAGGGTATGCTACGAGCAGTACTTC. Amino acids: CAIDGMAEDRVCYEQYF.